A selection of T cell receptor beta chains follows, all from one sample in a study of T cells in Graves' hyperthyroidism and ophthalmopathy. One entry per CDR3 protein results from TCRdb running MiXCR on the multiplex PCR reads. Here the sample spans approximately 330,000 distinct CDR3 sequences, roughly 13% being singletons. The sequenced sample was blood. The source of these receptors is a woman aged 40 to 50 with Graves' ophthalmopathy. Each CDR3 is given with its conserved first and last residue. The D gene is left open where the match is weak. Size is stated for part of the rows, as once, few or many counts, or as a class when the clone is expanded.

TRBJ2-5,NA,many,TRBV3-1,CGSSQSPTISGTQYF,TGTGGCAGCAGCCAATCTCCCACCATCTCAGGGACCCAGTACTTC
TRBJ2-5,NA,NA,TRBV3-1,CASSLGSGARYQETQYF,TGTGCCAGCAGCTTAGGTTCGGGGGCCAGGTACCAAGAGACCCAGTACTTC
TRBJ2-5,NA,many,TRBV29-1,CSVAWQQETQYF,TGCAGCGTGGCTTGGCAGCAAGAGACCCAGTACTTC
TRBJ1-1,NA,many,TRBV12-3/TRBV12-4,CASSFQGDTEAFF,TGTGCCAGCAGTTTTCAGGGTGACACTGAAGCTTTCTTT
TRBJ2-1,TRBD2,NA,TRBV24-1,CATSDFGAGAKYEQFF,TGTGCCACCAGTGATTTCGGAGCGGGAGCGAAATATGAGCAGTTCTTC
TRBJ2-1,NA,NA,TRBV20-1,CSARDRGPLGFNEQLF,TGCAGTGCTAGAGATCGGGGACCGCTTGGGTTTAATGAGCAGCTCTTC
TRBJ2-1,TRBD2,NA,TRBV28,CASRSSGGWDNEQFF,TGTGCCAGCAGATCTAGCGGGGGTTGGGACAATGAGCAGTTCTTC
TRBJ1-6,NA,many,TRBV15,CATSRDRVPANSPLHF,TGTGCCACCAGCAGAGACCGGGTTCCAGCGAATTCACCCCTCCACTTT
TRBJ2-7,NA,many,TRBV27,CASSLRDGYEQYF,TGTGCCAGCAGTTTAAGGGACGGCTACGAGCAGTACTTC
TRBJ2-2,TRBD2,NA,TRBV11-2,CASSPTLAGGSTGELFF,TGTGCCAGCAGCCCCACCCTAGCGGGGGGGAGCACCGGGGAGCTGTTTTTT
TRBJ2-1,TRBD1,NA,TRBV10-3,CAISESTGNNEQFF,TGTGCCATCAGTGAGTCGACAGGGAACAATGAGCAGTTCTTC
TRBJ1-1,NA,NA,TRBV4-2,CASSQDGGMNTEAFF,TGTGCCAGCAGCCAAGATGGGGGGATGAACACTGAAGCTTTCTTT
TRBJ1-3,NA,NA,TRBV27,CASSFGIGSGNTIYF,TGTGCCAGCAGTTTCGGGATTGGCTCTGGAAACACCATATATTTT
TRBJ2-1,TRBD2,many,TRBV24-1,CATSDRGLAGGNEQFF,TGTGCCACCAGTGACCGCGGACTAGCGGGAGGCAATGAGCAGTTCTTC
TRBJ2-1,NA,many,TRBV7-9,CASSLQSGDEQFF,TGTGCCAGCAGCTTACAAAGCGGCGATGAGCAGTTCTTC
TRBJ2-1,TRBD1,many,TRBV18,CASSLPTDRGFYNEQFF,TGTGCCAGCTCACTCCCAACGGACAGGGGTTTCTACAATGAGCAGTTCTTC
TRBJ1-6,NA,many,TRBV6-1,CASRPSRDSPLHF,TGTGCCAGCAGACCCTCGAGGGATTCACCCCTCCACTTT
TRBJ2-7,TRBD1,many,TRBV6-1,CASVLTGGGYEQYF,TGTGCCAGCGTACTGACAGGGGGTGGCTACGAGCAGTACTTC
TRBJ2-1,NA,few,TRBV7-9,CASSAGGTREQFF,TGTGCCAGCAGCGCAGGGGGGACCCGTGAGCAGTTCTTC
TRBJ1-3,NA,many,TRBV12-3/TRBV12-4,CASSLESAGSGNTIYF,TGTGCCAGCAGTTTAGAGTCGGCAGGCTCTGGAAACACCATATATTTT
TRBJ1-1,NA,few,TRBV30,CAWKMDSGRTEAFF,TGTGCCTGGAAGATGGACAGCGGGAGGACTGAAGCTTTCTTT
TRBJ1-2,NA,few,TRBV30,CAWSSGSFQDSWGYTF,TGTGCCTGGAGTTCCGGTTCATTTCAGGACAGCTGGGGCTACACCTTC
TRBJ2-7,TRBD2,few,TRBV7-9,CASSLGGLAGSEQYF,TGTGCCAGCAGCTTAGGGGGTCTAGCGGGGAGTGAGCAGTACTTC
TRBJ2-2,TRBD1,few,TRBV12-3/TRBV12-4,CASSLRTGFTGELFF,TGTGCCAGCAGTTTAAGGACAGGATTCACCGGGGAGCTGTTTTTT
TRBJ1-2,NA,few,TRBV20-1,CSAISSVAYGYTF,TGCAGTGCTATTAGTTCGGTGGCATATGGCTACACCTTC
TRBJ2-1,NA,many,TRBV6-1,CASSEAGAVYNEQFF,TGTGCCAGCAGTGAAGCCGGGGCAGTCTACAATGAGCAGTTCTTC
TRBJ1-2,NA,few,TRBV5-4,CASSLSGQTYGYTF,TGTGCCAGCAGCTTGTCTGGTCAGACCTATGGCTACACCTTC
TRBJ1-5,NA,NA,TRBV6-1,CASSEGPGVQPQHF,TGTGCCAGCAGTGAAGGTCCGGGGGTTCAGCCCCAGCATTTT
TRBJ1-6,NA,few,TRBV20-1,CSASTGPSPLHF,TGCAGTGCTAGCACAGGGCCCTCACCCCTCCACTTT
TRBJ2-2,NA,many,TRBV12-3/TRBV12-4,CASTFTGYTGELFF,TGTGCCAGCACCTTTACAGGGTATACCGGGGAGCTGTTTTTT
TRBJ1-1,NA,few,TRBV15,CATSIQMNTKAFF,TGTGCCACCAGCATCCAGATGAACACTAAAGCTTTCTTT
TRBJ2-5,NA,many,TRBV24-1,CATSGAGQETQYF,TGTGCCACCAGTGGGGCAGGACAAGAGACCCAGTACTTC